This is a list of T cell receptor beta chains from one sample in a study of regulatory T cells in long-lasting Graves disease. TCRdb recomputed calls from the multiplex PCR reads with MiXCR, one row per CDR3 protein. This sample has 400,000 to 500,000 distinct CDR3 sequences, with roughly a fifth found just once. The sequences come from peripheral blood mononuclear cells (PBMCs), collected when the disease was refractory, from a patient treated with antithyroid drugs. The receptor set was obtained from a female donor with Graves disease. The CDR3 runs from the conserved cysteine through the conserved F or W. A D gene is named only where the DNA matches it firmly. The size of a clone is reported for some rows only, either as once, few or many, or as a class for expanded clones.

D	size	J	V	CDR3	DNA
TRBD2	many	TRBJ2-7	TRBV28	CASSLWSSGNYEQYF	TGTGCCAGCAGCTTATGGTCTAGCGGGAATTACGAGCAGTACTTC
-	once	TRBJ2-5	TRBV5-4	CASSFFGQQETQYF	TGTGCCAGCAGCTTCTTTGGACAGCAAGAGACCCAGTACTTC
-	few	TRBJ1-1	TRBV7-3	CASSSQGGFDTEAFF	TGTGCCAGCAGCTCGCAGGGAGGTTTTGACACTGAAGCTTTCTTT
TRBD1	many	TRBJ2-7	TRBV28	CASSSGTGFREQYF	TGTGCCAGCAGCTCCGGGACAGGGTTTCGCGAGCAGTACTTC
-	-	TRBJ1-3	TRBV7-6	CASSQAKGQSGNTIYF	TGTGCCAGCAGCCAGGCCAAGGGGCAATCTGGAAACACCATATATTTT
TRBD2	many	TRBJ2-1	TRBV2	CASSQSVDRLAETYNEQFF	TGTGCCAGCAGTCAAAGTGTAGATCGACTAGCGGAAACGTACAATGAGCAGTTCTTC
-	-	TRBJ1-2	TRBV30	CAWSTSLNYGYTF	TGTGCCTGGAGTACTTCACTGAACTATGGCTACACCTTC
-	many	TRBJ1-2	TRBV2	CASSEGPGNGYTF	TGTGCCAGCAGTGAAGGGCCGGGAAATGGCTACACCTTC
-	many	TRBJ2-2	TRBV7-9	CASSRYTGELFF	TGTGCCAGCAGCCGATACACCGGGGAGCTGTTTTTT
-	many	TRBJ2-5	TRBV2	CASGDQETQYF	TGTGCCAGCGGGGACCAAGAGACCCAGTACTTC
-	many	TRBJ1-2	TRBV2	CASSEGTTGYGYTF	TGTGCCAGCAGTGAGGGGACCACCGGCTATGGCTACACCTTC
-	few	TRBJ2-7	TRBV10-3	CASREGFEQYF	TGTGCCAGCCGAGAAGGGTTCGAGCAGTACTTC
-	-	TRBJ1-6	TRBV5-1	CASSLTGRSNSPLHF	TGCGCCAGCAGCTTGACCGGGAGAAGTAATTCACCCCTCCACTTT
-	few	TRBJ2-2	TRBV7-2	CASSSTPTGAGELFF	TGTGCCAGCAGCTCAACACCGACGGGTGCGGGGGAGCTGTTTTTT
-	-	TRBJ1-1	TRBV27	CASSSLSPHPNTEAFF	TGTGCCAGCAGTAGCCTATCCCCACACCCAAACACTGAAGCTTTCTTT
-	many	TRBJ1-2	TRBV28	CASSLGGTYGYTF	TGTGCCAGCAGTTTAGGCGGGACCTATGGCTACACCTTC
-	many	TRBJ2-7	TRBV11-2	CASSLGPRTAYEQYF	TGTGCCAGCAGCTTAGGCCCGAGGACAGCCTACGAGCAGTACTTC
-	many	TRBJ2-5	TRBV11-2	CASSLESSGTQYF	TGTGCCAGCAGCTTAGAAAGTTCCGGGACCCAGTACTTC
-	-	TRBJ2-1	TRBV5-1	CASSATVIWANEQFF	TGCGCCAGCAGCGCCACTGTAATATGGGCGAATGAGCAGTTCTTC
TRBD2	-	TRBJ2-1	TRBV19	CASSTSIGTIPYEQLF	TGTGCCAGTAGTACCTCCATCGGGACTATACCTTATGAGCAGCTCTTC
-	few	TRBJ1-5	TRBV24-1	CATSDLRARCLYSNQPQHF	TGTGCCACCAGTGATTTAAGGGCCAGGTGCTTGTATAGCAATCAGCCCCAGCATTTT
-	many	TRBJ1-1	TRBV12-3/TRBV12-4	CASSLVGGAVIEAFF	TGTGCCAGCAGTTTAGTTGGGGGGGCCGTTATTGAAGCTTTCTTT
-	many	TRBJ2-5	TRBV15	CATSSLLETQYF	TGTGCCACCAGCAGCCTGTTAGAGACCCAGTACTTC
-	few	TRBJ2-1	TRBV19	CASRGDNNEQFF	TGTGCCAGTAGGGGGGACAACAATGAGCAGTTCTTC
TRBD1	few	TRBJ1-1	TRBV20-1	CSAQDRVGTEAFF	TGCAGTGCCCAGGACAGGGTCGGGACTGAAGCTTTCTTT
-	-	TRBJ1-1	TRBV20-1	CSAPGEPEAFF	TGCAGTGCGCCTGGGGAGCCTGAAGCTTTCTTT
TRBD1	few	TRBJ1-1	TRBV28	CASSLYSGGDRKAFF	TGTGCCAGCAGTTTATATTCGGGGGGGGACAGAAAAGCTTTCTTT
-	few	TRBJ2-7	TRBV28	CASSFFRLSTYEQYF	TGTGCCAGCAGTTTCTTTAGGTTGTCTACCTACGAGCAGTACTTC
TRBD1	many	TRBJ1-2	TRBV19	CDLQGARGYTF	TGTGACCTACAGGGGGCTCGTGGCTACACCTTC
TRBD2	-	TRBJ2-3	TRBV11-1	CASSYPHRTRSPDTQYF	TGTGCCAGCAGTTACCCTCACCGGACTAGAAGCCCTGATACGCAGTATTTT
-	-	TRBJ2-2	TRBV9	CASSVATSTGELFF	TGTGCCAGCAGCGTAGCTACGAGCACCGGGGAGCTGTTTTTT
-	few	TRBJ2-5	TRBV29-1	CSVEGIKETQYF	TGCAGCGTTGAAGGCATAAAAGAGACCCAGTACTTC
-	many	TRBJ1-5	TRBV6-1	CASSDVPWGGGNQPQHF	TGTGCCAGCAGTGATGTTCCCTGGGGAGGGGGCAATCAGCCCCAGCATTTT
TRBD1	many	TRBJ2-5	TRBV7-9	CASSAPTGRWETQYF	TGTGCCAGCAGCGCCCCGACAGGGCGTTGGGAGACCCAGTACTTC